The 9 T cell receptor beta chains in this list originate from one sample, sequenced in a study of blood T cell repertoires in COVID-19 (dated by TCRdb to the early 2020s). The method behind the library was the immunoSEQ multiplex PCR assay. TCRdb obtained this table from immuneACCESS and retained in-frame rearrangements with V and J assigned. These tables miss some clones; where compared with another copy, unresolved V genes account for less than half of the shortfall, and the remainder is unexplained. Recorded for this sample are 70,000 to 75,000 clones; 90% of them occurred a single time. The top ten clones comprise roughly a tenth of the sample. The sequenced material came from peripheral blood. The source is a human donor in a cohort sampled during active COVID-19.

The V call is TRBV7-2, the J call TRBJ2-1, with 14 bases fitting TRBD2. V shed 5 bases and J 9 bases; nucleotides not matched to a gene: 9. The CDR3 runs to 16 residues. Per germline, CDR1 SGHTA and CDR2 FQGNSA. In DNA form, the CDR3 reads TGTGCCAGCAGCGTAGAGACTAGCGGGAGGGCCCTTGAGCAGTTCTTC. It yields the protein CASSVETSGRALEQFF.

This chain connects TRBV6-5 to TRBJ1-3, with D perhaps matching TRBD1 (6 bases). V lost 4 bases to trimming and J lost 8 bases, with 12 bases between them. The length of the CDR3 is 13 residues. CDR1 is MNHEY and CDR2 is SVGAGI in the germline V gene. This chain's CDR3 is CASSLGGRDTIYF. The CDR3 coding sequence is TGTGCCAGCAGTTTAGGGGGTCGAGACACCATATATTTT.

V is TRBV6-1 and J is TRBJ2-1, with TRBD2 matching over 8 bases. V gave up 3 bases and J gave up 0 bases; unmatched junction bases: 7. In germline, CDR1 is MNHNS, CDR2 SASEGT. CDR3 length: 17 residues. The CDR3, as DNA: TGTGCCAGCAGTGATCGGAGCGGGGGTTTCTCCTACAATGAGCAGTTCTTC. Protein product: CASSDRSGGFSYNEQFF.

The V call is TRBV14, the J call TRBJ2-7; 9 bases map to TRBD1. The germline gives CDR1 SGHDN, CDR2 FVKESK. Trimming at V came to 3 bases and at J to 4 bases, leaving 10 bases not matched to a gene. The CDR3 is made up of 16 amino acids. This CDR3 is CASSQRNRGRGYEQYF. As DNA, the CDR3 is TGTGCCAGCAGCCAGAGAAACAGGGGGCGGGGGTACGAGCAGTACTTC.

The chain has TRBV20-1 and TRBJ2-3; D remains unclear. V was clipped by 3 bases and J by 0 bases, with 13 bases between them. Germline V gene data show CDR1 as DFQATT and CDR2 as SNEGSKA (reference sequence). CDR3 length: 15 residues. Here the CDR3 DNA reads TGCAGTGCTAGTCTGCAGCGCACTAGCACAGATACGCAGTATTTT. Amino acid sequence: CSASLQRTSTDTQYF.

The chain uses TRBV6-2 or TRBV6-3 and TRBJ2-7, with 8 bases identical to TRBD1. Trimming cost V 5 bases and J 4 bases; bases outside gene matches: 10. This CDR3 comprises 15 residues. The germline CDR1 and CDR2 sequences are MNHEY and SVGEGT. DNA for the CDR3: TGTGCCAGCAGTACTCCGGACAGGGCATTATACGAGCAGTACTTC. Translating it yields CASSTPDRALYEQYF.

The rearrangement uses TRBV28 and TRBJ2-2; no clear D. Between the trimmed V and J ends, which lost 0 bases and 4 bases, there was a span of 3 bases. The germline gives CDR1 MDHEN, CDR2 SYDVKM. The CDR3 contains 13 residues. CDR3 sequence: CASSLWSTGELFF. The CDR3 DNA follows: TGTGCCAGCAGTTTATGGAGCACCGGGGAGCTGTTTTTT.

The rearrangement joins TRBV28 to TRBJ2-1; 11 bases align to TRBD2. The CDR3 runs 17 residues. After removal of 4 bases from V and 3 bases from J, the junction contained 8 bases not matched to a gene. Per germline, CDR1 MDHEN and CDR2 SYDVKM. CDR3 in amino acids: CASSSWTSGSNYNEQFF. DNA for the CDR3: TGTGCCAGCAGTTCCTGGACTAGCGGGTCTAACTACAATGAGCAGTTCTTC.

The table lists this clone with many counts. The chain recombines TRBV3-1 (or the pseudogene TRBV3-2) with TRBJ2-6; a possible D gene is TRBD2 (5 bases). Germline assignment: CDR1 LGHDT and CDR2 YNNKEL (reference sequence). The V end lost 0 bases, the J end lost 1 base, and 19 bases lay between the germline ends. The CDR3 has 20 amino acids. CDR3 in DNA: TGTGCCAGCAGCCAAGATGTTATAGGGAGTACTGAGTCTGGGGCCAACGTCCTGACTTTC. This translates into CASSQDVIGSTESGANVLTF.